Listed below are T cell receptor beta chains from one sample, sequenced in a study of blood T cell repertoires in COVID-19. TCRdb keeps only in-frame clones here, not all; method: immunoSEQ multiplex PCR. The top ten hold 0.85% to 1% of the sample, which has about 100,000 clones, approximately 93% seen once. Material: peripheral blood. These receptors all stem from a man in his fifties or sixties with acute or convalescent COVID-19. Each CDR3 is given with its conserved first and last residue. Each record gives: V gene, J gene, D gene, CDR3 protein. A D gene is named only where the DNA matches it firmly.

V gene: TRBV24-1; J gene: TRBJ2-3; D gene: TRBD1; CDR3 protein: CATSPDRGSDTQYF
V gene: TRBV29-1; J gene: TRBJ2-3; D gene: .; CDR3 protein: CSVERVDTQYF
V gene: TRBV15; J gene: TRBJ2-2; D gene: TRBD1; CDR3 protein: CATSSGDRVGTGELFF
V gene: TRBV19; J gene: TRBJ1-1; D gene: .; CDR3 protein: CASSNPPEGRYTEAFF
V gene: TRBV5-1; J gene: TRBJ2-2; D gene: TRBD2; CDR3 protein: CASSLATSGANTGELFF
V gene: TRBV7-2; J gene: TRBJ2-2; D gene: .; CDR3 protein: CASSPYSGANTGELFF
V gene: TRBV29-1; J gene: TRBJ2-2; D gene: .; CDR3 protein: CSVGGDGGELFF
V gene: TRBV7-2; J gene: TRBJ2-4; D gene: TRBD2; CDR3 protein: CASSLSYPSGGDIQYF
V gene: TRBV19; J gene: TRBJ1-1; D gene: TRBD1; CDR3 protein: CASSQGQVGEAFF
V gene: TRBV6-2/TRBV6-3; J gene: TRBJ2-2; D gene: TRBD2; CDR3 protein: CASSQRAGGINTGELFF
V gene: TRBV9; J gene: TRBJ2-2; D gene: TRBD2; CDR3 protein: CASSVGASGSTGELFF